The 27 T cell receptor beta chains listed next were all sequenced from one sample in a study of blood T cell repertoires in COVID-19 (TCRdb year 2020). Library method: the immunoSEQ multiplex PCR assay. In its TCRdb copy, this immuneACCESS table keeps in-frame sequences only and misses some clones. Where compared with another copy, unresolved V genes explain less than half of these, and the others have no known cause. This sample comprises around 190,000 clones, about 85% of them detected only once. 6% of the sample belongs to the ten largest clones. The source material was peripheral blood. The receptors derive from a woman aged 40 to 50 with COVID-19, enrolled during active disease.

The chain carries TRBV3-1 (or the pseudogene TRBV3-2) and TRBJ2-7, with D hard to call. The CDR3 totals 15 residues. Trimming pared 1 base from V and 3 bases from J, leaving 13 bases between. CDR1 and CDR2 from the germline V gene are LGHDT and YNNKEL (reference sequence). CDR3 amino acids: CASSQVGQLSYEQYF. Here the CDR3 DNA reads TGTGCCAGCAGCCAAGTTGGGCAGCTAAGCTACGAGCAGTACTTC.

The chain uses TRBV4-2 and TRBJ1-2; 7 nucleotides match TRBD1. Germline CDR1 LGHNA, CDR2 YNFKEQ. CDR3 length equals 16 residues. Trimming took 1 base from V and 6 from J; bases not matched to a gene: 11. In DNA form, the CDR3 reads TGTGCCAGCAGCCAAGGACCGGTAGGGGGCGTCGATGGCTACACCTTC. Its protein is CASSQGPVGGVDGYTF.

This chain connects TRBV7-2 to TRBJ1-1; possible D gene TRBD1, 5 bases. Per germline, CDR1 SGHTA and CDR2 FQGNSA. This CDR3 has 14 residues. V was cut by 3 bases and J by 5 bases, with 13 bases left in between. As DNA, the CDR3 is TGTGCCAGCAGCTTGGTCACGGGGGGAACTGAAGCTTTCTTT. Its translation is CASSLVTGGTEAFF.

The chain links TRBV15 to TRBJ1-5; D is unclear. V shed 1 base and J shed 4 bases, with 14 bases lying between them. The germline V gene has CDR1 LNHNV and CDR2 YYDKDF (reference sequence). This CDR3 is 16 amino acids long. DNA of the CDR3: TGTGCCACCAGCAGAGGCCAAAACTCCCTTAATCAGCCCCAGCATTTT. Its translation is CATSRGQNSLNQPQHF.

DNA for the CDR3: TGTGCCAGCTCGCAGGGGATCCCTGGAAACACCATATATTTT. Amino acids: CASSQGIPGNTIYF. This chain uses TRBV18 with TRBJ1-3, with D perhaps matching TRBD1 (6 bases). The V gene lost 6 bases and the J gene lost 2 bases, with 11 bases spanning the gap. Germline-derived CDR1 and CDR2 are KGHSH and LQKENI. The CDR3 spans 14 residues.

The rearrangement uses TRBV7-9 and TRBJ2-3; D is unclear. With 5 bases removed from V and 2 bases from J, the gap between germline ends came to 11 bases. The CDR3 length is 14 residues. Per germline, CDR1 SEHNR and CDR2 FQNEAQ (reference sequence). This chain's CDR3 is CASSMLYSTDTQYF. The CDR3 DNA reads as TGTGCCAGCAGCATGCTCTACTCCACAGATACGCAGTATTTT.

The CDR3 region has the DNA TGTGCCAGCAGTTACTCAGTCCCGGGGTCGACTTTCTTT. Its protein product is CASSYSVPGSTFF. The J gene is TRBJ1-1, the V gene TRBV6-5; D unclear. Trimming left V 0 bases short and J 12 bases short, with 14 bases between. CDR3 length equals 13 residues. Germline CDR1 is MNHEY and CDR2 is SVGAGI.

The rearrangement uses TRBV4-1 and TRBJ2-1; TRBD2 might be the D (6 bases). The CDR3 sequence is 16 residues long. CDR1 MGHRA and CDR2 YSYEKL come from the germline V gene. V dropped 1 base and J dropped 6 bases, with 16 bases sitting between them. The CDR3 loop reads CASSQAAGSSVNEQFF. CDR3 nucleotides: TGCGCCAGCAGCCAAGCGGCCGGGAGCAGCGTCAATGAGCAGTTCTTC.

This clone has a handful of counts. The chain has TRBV4-1 and TRBJ2-2; D gene ambiguous. V lost 0 bases and J lost 4, with 12 bases in between. There are 16 residues in the CDR3. The germline gives CDR1 MGHRA, CDR2 YSYEKL. The CDR3 DNA sequence: TGCGCCAGCAGCCAAGATCGACGGCTAGGCACCGGGGAGCTGTTTTTT. Amino acids: CASSQDRRLGTGELFF.

This chain joins TRBV27 and TRBJ2-7; TRBD2 aligns across 10 bases. This CDR3 comprises 14 residues. V shed 6 bases and J 3 bases; nucleotides not matched to a gene: 5. Germline loops: CDR1 MNHEY, CDR2 SMNVEV (reference sequence). The CDR3, as DNA: TGTGCCAGCAGAAAGCGGGAGGGCCACTACGAGCAGTACTTC. It yields the protein CASRKREGHYEQYF.

The rearrangement links TRBV6-5 to TRBJ2-7; D is possibly TRBD2 (6 bases). Looked up from germline, CDR1 is MNHEY and CDR2 is SVGAGI. This CDR3 comprises 15 residues. V lost 7 bases, J lost 2 bases, and 18 bases lay in between. The CDR3, as DNA: TGTGCCAGCATCTCCACCCAGGCGGGGACCTACGAGCAGTACTTC. The encoded protein is CASISTQAGTYEQYF.

The chain is built from TRBV7-2 and TRBJ2-3; 12 positions agree with TRBD2. The CDR3 is 17 amino acids. J lost 2 bases, V lost 5 bases, and 8 bases had no gene match. The germline V gene encodes CDR1 SGHTA and CDR2 FQGNSA. Here the CDR3 reads CASSAGLAGLPTDTQYF. DNA for the CDR3: TGTGCCAGCAGCGCGGGACTAGCGGGCCTACCCACAGATACGCAGTATTTT.

The chain employs TRBV4-2 and TRBJ2-5; 9 bases align to TRBD2. Losses at the gene ends were 3 bases for V and 5 bases for J; bases not matched to a gene: 7. The CDR3 length is 15 residues. Germline V gives CDR1 LGHNA, CDR2 YNFKEQ. CDR3 bases: TGTGCCAGCAGCCAGCCGGGACTAGCTTTGGAGACCCAGTACTTC. As protein: CASSQPGLALETQYF.

This chain links TRBV7-2 with TRBJ2-1; possibly TRBD2 for D (6 bases). This CDR3 contains 15 residues. CDR1 is SGHTA, CDR2 FQGNSA, per germline. With 5 bases removed from V and 4 bases from J, the gap between germline ends came to 15 bases. CDR3 protein: CASSPMSGEYNEQFF. The CDR3 nucleotides read TGTGCCAGCAGCCCGATGTCGGGAGAGTACAATGAGCAGTTCTTC.

This sequence joins TRBV5-4 and TRBJ1-1; a weak D match, TRBD1 (5 bases). Per germline, CDR1 SGHNT and CDR2 YYREEE (reference sequence). CDR3 length equals 15 residues. The V end was cut by 4 bases, the J end by 0 bases, with 13 bases between. CDR3 amino acids: CASSPGWGLNTEAFF. The CDR3 bases are TGTGCCAGCAGCCCAGGGTGGGGATTGAACACTGAAGCTTTCTTT. The complete variable domain, with remaining parts taken from reference TRBV5-4 and TRBJ1-1, reads ETGVTQSPTHLIKTRGQQVTLRCSSQSGHNTVSWYQQALGQGPQFIFQYYREEENGRGNFPPRFSGLQFPNYSSELNVNALELDDSALYLCASSPGWGLNTEAFFGQGTRLTVV.

The rearrangement links TRBV3-1 (or the pseudogene TRBV3-2) to TRBJ1-6; 9 nucleotides agree with TRBD1. Looked up from germline, CDR1 is LGHDT and CDR2 is YNNKEL (reference sequence). The ends lost 2 bases at V and 7 bases at J; junction bases unmatched: 3. The CDR3 consists of 15 residues. The CDR3 DNA reads TGTGCCAGCAGCCAACGGGGACAGGGAAATTCACCCCTCCACTTT. It yields the protein CASSQRGQGNSPLHF.

The rearrangement joins TRBV10-3 to TRBJ1-1; 7 nucleotides align to TRBD1. CDR1 ENHRY and CDR2 SYGVKD come from the germline V gene. CDR3 length: 14 amino acids. V shed 0 bases and J 5 bases; nucleotides not matched to a gene: 3. The CDR3 loop is CAISESTGRTEAFF. The CDR3 nucleotides are TGTGCCATCAGTGAGTCGACAGGGCGGACTGAAGCTTTCTTT.

This rearrangement joins TRBV30 to TRBJ1-4; possible D gene TRBD1, 5 bases. Germline V gene lookup returns CDR1 GTSNPN and CDR2 SVGIG (reference sequence). Trimming took off 0 bases at V and 8 bases at J, with 10 bases between the two ends. CDR3 length: 13 residues. DNA for the CDR3: TGTGCCTGGAGTGTATTTAGGGGCGAAAAACTGTTTTTT. It yields the protein CAWSVFRGEKLFF.

The chain employs TRBV12-3 or TRBV12-4 and TRBJ1-1; the D gene is possibly TRBD1 (6 bases). The CDR3 is 13 residues long. Trimming removed 0 bases at V and 6 bases at J, with 8 bases between. CDR3 sequence reads: CASSLAGAPEAFF. In DNA form, the CDR3 reads TGTGCCAGCAGTTTAGCGGGGGCCCCTGAAGCTTTCTTT.

The chain has TRBV6-4 and TRBJ2-1; the match to TRBD2 covers 9 bases. The CDR3 is 14 residues long. Germline CDR1 reads MRHNA; CDR2 reads SNTAGT. V was clipped by 6 bases and J by 2 bases; unmatched bases: 2. The CDR3 loop is CASSLAGTYNEQFF. The CDR3 nucleotides read TGTGCCAGCAGCCTAGCGGGGACCTACAATGAGCAGTTCTTC.

The chain uses TRBV18 and TRBJ2-6, with 7 nucleotides matching TRBD2. The junction had 10 bases not matched to a gene; V was cut back by 2 bases and J by 0 bases. CDR1 KGHSH and CDR2 LQKENI come from the germline V gene. CDR3 size: 19 residues. The chain's CDR3 is CASSPFQAGLSSGANVLTF. DNA for the CDR3: TGTGCCAGCTCACCATTTCAAGCGGGACTTAGCTCTGGGGCCAACGTCCTGACTTTC.

The CDR3: CASSQDGDRGNEQFF. The CDR3 DNA is TGCGCCAGCAGCCAAGACGGGGACAGGGGGAATGAGCAGTTCTTC. The chain uses TRBV4-3 and TRBJ2-1; TRBD1 matches 11 bases. The J segment lost 7 bases and the V segment lost 0 bases, leaving 2 bases of the junction unmatched. CDR3 size: 15 residues. The germline gives CDR1 LGHNA, CDR2 YSLEER.

The rearrangement links TRBV2 to TRBJ2-4; D is possibly TRBD1 (6 bases). V was pared by 7 bases and J by 0 bases, with 13 bases between. The CDR3 runs 15 residues. Germline-derived CDR1 and CDR2 are SNHLY and FYNNEI. In DNA, the CDR3 is TGTGCCAGCAATGGACAGACTCTAGCCAAAAACATTCAGTACTTC. Translation gives CASNGQTLAKNIQYF.

The V call is TRBV7-2, the J call TRBJ2-2; tentative D call: TRBD1 (5 bases). Germline CDR1 and CDR2: SGHTA and FQGNSA. V lost 4 bases to trimming and J lost 7 bases, with 13 bases between them. The CDR3 extends over 14 amino acids. CDR3 sequence: CASSSRPQGGELFF. The CDR3 nucleotides read TGTGCCAGCAGCTCCCGACCCCAGGGCGGGGAGCTGTTTTTT. The full variable domain, its missing parts supplied by reference TRBV7-2 and TRBJ2-2, is GAGVSQSPSNKVTEKGKDVELRCDPISGHTALYWYRQSLGQGLEFLIYFQGNSAPDKSGLPSDRFSAERTGGSVSTLTIQRTQQEDSAVYLCASSSRPQGGELFFGEGSRLTVL.

CDR3 coding DNA: TGTGCCAGCAGTCCCCAAGCGGGAGGGCTTTACGAGCAGTACTTC. It specifies CASSPQAGGLYEQYF. The rearrangement joins TRBV27 to TRBJ2-7; 10 bases are a match to TRBD2. J gave up 4 bases and V 5 bases, and 8 bases lay outside the gene matches. The CDR3 is 15 amino acids. CDR1 is MNHEY, CDR2 SMNVEV, per germline (reference sequence).

The CDR3: CASSLTGLGYTF. The DNA of the CDR3 is TGTGCCAGCAGCTTAACAGGGCTTGGCTACACCTTC. The rearrangement joins TRBV11-2 to TRBJ1-2; tentatively, D is TRBD1 (6 bases). The CDR3 loop spans 12 amino acids. Germline V lookup: CDR1 SGHAT, CDR2 FQNNGV. With 2 bases removed from V and 7 bases from J, the gap between germline ends came to 8 bases.

The chain is built from TRBV6-5 and TRBJ2-7; 11 bases fit TRBD2. The CDR3 is 15 residues long. In germline, CDR1 is MNHEY, CDR2 SVGAGI. V was pared by 4 bases and J by 5 bases, with 7 bases of the junction left unmatched. The DNA of the CDR3 is TGTGCCAGCAGTTTAGCGGGAGGGGACGTCCACGAGCAGTACTTC. It codes for CASSLAGGDVHEQYF.